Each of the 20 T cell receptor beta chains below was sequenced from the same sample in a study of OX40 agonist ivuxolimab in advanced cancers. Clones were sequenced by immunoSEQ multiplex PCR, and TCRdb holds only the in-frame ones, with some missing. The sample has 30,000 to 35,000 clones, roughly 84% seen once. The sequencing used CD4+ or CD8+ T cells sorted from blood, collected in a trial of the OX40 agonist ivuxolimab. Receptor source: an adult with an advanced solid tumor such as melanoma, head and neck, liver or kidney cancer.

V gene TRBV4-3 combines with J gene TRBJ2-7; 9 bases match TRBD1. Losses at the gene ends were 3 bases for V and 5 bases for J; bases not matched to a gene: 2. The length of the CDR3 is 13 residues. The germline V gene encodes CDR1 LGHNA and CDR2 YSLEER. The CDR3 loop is CASSQDRGDEQYF. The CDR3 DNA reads TGCGCCAGCAGCCAGGACAGGGGCGACGAGCAGTACTTC.

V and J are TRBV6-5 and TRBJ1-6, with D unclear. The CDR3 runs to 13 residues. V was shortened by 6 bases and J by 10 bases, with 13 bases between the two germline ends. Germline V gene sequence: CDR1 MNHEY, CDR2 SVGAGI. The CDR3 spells CASSSPSGSPLHF. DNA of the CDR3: TGTGCCAGCAGCTCCCCATCCGGCTCACCCCTCCACTTT.

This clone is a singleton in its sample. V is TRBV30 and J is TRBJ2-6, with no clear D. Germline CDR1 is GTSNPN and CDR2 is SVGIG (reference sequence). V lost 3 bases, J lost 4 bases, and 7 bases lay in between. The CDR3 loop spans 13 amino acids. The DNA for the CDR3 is TGTGCCTGGAGCGTCGGGGGGGCCAACGTCCTGACTTTC. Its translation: CAWSVGGANVLTF.

CDR3 region: CASSLVPAGGTDTQYF. CDR3 coding DNA: TGCGCCAGCAGCTTGGTGCCAGCGGGGGGAACAGATACGCAGTATTTT. The chain links TRBV5-1 to TRBJ2-3; 9 nucleotides line up with TRBD2. Germline V gives CDR1 SGHRS, CDR2 YFSETQ. With V trimmed by 0 bases and J by 3 bases, 5 bases remained unmatched. The CDR3 is 16 amino acids.

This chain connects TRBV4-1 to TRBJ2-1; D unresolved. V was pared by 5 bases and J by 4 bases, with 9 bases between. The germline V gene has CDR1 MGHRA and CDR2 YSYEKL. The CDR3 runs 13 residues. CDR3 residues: CASSVMGYNEQFF. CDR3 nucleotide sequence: TGCGCCAGCAGCGTTATGGGGTACAATGAGCAGTTCTTC.

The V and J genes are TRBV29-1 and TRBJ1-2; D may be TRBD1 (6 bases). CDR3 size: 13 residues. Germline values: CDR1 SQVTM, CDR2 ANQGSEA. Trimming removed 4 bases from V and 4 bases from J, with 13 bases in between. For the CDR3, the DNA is TGCAGCGTTGGGTGGGGGGCGTTCTATGGCTACACCTTC. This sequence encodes CSVGWGAFYGYTF.

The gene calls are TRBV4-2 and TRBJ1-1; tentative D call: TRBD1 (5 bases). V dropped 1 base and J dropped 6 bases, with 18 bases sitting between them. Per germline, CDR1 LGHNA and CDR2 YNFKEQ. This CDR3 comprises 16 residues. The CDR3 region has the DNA TGTGCCAGCAGCCAAGTCATTGGGCAGGGAGTTTCTGAAGCTTTCTTT. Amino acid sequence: CASSQVIGQGVSEAFF.

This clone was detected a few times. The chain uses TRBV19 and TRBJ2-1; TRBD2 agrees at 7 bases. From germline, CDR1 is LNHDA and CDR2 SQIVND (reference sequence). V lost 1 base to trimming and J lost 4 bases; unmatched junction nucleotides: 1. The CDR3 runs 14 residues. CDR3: CASSIASGYNEQFF. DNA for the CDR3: TGTGCCAGTAGTATAGCTAGCGGTTACAATGAGCAGTTCTTC.

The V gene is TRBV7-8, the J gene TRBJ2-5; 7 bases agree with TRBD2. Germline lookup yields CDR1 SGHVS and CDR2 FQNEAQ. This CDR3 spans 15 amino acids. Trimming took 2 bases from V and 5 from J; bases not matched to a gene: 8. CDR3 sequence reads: CASSLKREIQETQYF. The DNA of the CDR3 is TGTGCCAGCAGCTTAAAGCGGGAAATTCAGGAGACCCAGTACTTC.

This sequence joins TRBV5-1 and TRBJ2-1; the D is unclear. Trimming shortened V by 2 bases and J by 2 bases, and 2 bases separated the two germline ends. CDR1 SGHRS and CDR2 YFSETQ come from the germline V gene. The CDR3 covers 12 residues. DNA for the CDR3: TGCGCCAGCAGCTTCGCCTACAATGAGCAGTTCTTC. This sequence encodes CASSFAYNEQFF. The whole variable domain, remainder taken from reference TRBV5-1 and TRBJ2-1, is KAGVTQTPRYLIKTRGQQVTLSCSPISGHRSVSWYQQTPGQGLQFLFEYFSETQRNKGNFPGRFSGRQFSNSRSEMNVSTLELGDSALYLCASSFAYNEQFFGPGTRLTVL.

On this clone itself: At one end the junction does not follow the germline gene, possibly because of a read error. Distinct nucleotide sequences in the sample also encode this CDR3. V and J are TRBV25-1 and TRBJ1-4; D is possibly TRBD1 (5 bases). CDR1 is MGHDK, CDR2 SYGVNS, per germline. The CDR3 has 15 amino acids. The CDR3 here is CASSEPVREDEKLFF. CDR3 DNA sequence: TGTGCCAGCAGTGAACCGGTCAGGGAGGATGAAAAACTGTTTTTC.

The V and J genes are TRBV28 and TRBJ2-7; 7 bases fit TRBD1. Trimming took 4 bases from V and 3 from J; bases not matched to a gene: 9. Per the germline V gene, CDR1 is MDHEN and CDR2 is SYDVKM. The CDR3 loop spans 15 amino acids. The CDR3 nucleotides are TGTGCCAGCAGTTCGGCCAGGACAGGATACTACGAGCAGTACTTC. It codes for CASSSARTGYYEQYF.

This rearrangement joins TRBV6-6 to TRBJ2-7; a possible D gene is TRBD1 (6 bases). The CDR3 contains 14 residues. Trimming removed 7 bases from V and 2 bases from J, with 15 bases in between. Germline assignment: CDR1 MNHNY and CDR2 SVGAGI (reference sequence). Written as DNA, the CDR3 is TGTGCCAGCATCCCTAGGGGGAACCCCTACGAGCAGTACTTC. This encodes CASIPRGNPYEQYF.

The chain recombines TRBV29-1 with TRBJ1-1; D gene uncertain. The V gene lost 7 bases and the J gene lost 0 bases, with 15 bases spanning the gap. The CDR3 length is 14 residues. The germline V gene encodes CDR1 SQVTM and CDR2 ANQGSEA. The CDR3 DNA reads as TGCAGCGCCTTGAAGGGTTCCCTGAACACTGAAGCTTTCTTT. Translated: CSALKGSLNTEAFF.

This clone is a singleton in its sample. This CDR3 is CASSVTRALGNQPQHF. In DNA form, the CDR3 reads TGTGCCAGCAGTGTAACCAGGGCTTTAGGCAATCAGCCCCAGCATTTT. This sequence joins TRBV28 and TRBJ1-5; D might be TRBD1 (5 bases). There are 16 residues in the CDR3. Germline V CDR1 and CDR2: MDHEN, SYDVKM. Trimming removed 5 bases at V and 2 bases at J, with 16 bases between.

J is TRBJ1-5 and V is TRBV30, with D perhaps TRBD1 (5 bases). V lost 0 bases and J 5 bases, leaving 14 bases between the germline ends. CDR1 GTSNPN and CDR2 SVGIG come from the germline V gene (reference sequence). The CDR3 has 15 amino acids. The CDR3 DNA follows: TGTGCCTGGAGTGTGGGGCTGAACCATGATCAGCCCCAGCATTTT. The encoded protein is CAWSVGLNHDQPQHF.

The CDR3 DNA is TGTGCCAGCAGCTCGACGTCGGGGAATGAGCAGTTCTTC. Residues: CASSSTSGNEQFF. This chain connects TRBV7-9 to TRBJ2-1; a weak D match, TRBD2 (5 bases). The CDR3 consists of 13 residues. Per germline, CDR1 SEHNR and CDR2 FQNEAQ (reference sequence). The V end lost 4 bases, the J end lost 7 bases, and 11 bases lay between the germline ends.

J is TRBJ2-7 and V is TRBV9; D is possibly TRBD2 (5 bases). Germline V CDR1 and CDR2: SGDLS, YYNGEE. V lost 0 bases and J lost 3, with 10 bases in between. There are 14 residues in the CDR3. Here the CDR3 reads CASSVDGVDYEQYF. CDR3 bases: TGTGCCAGCAGCGTAGACGGGGTGGACTACGAGCAGTACTTC. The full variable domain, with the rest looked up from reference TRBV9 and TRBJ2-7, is DSGVTQTPKHLITATGQRVTLRCSPRSGDLSVYWYQQSLDQGLQFLIQYYNGEERAKGNILERFSAQQFPDLHSELNLSSLELGDSALYFCASSVDGVDYEQYFGPGTRLTVT.

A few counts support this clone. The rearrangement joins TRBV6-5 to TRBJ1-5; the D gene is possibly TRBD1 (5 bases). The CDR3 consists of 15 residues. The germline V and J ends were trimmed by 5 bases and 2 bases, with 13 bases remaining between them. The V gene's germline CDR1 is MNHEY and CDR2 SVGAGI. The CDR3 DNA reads TGTGCCAGCAGTACCCGGGGCGCCGGCAATCAGCCCCAGCATTTT. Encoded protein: CASSTRGAGNQPQHF.

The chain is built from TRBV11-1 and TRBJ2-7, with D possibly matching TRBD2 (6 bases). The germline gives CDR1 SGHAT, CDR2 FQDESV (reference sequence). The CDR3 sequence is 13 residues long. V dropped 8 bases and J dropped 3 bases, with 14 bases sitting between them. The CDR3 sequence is CASQEGLSYEQYF. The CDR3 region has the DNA TGTGCCAGCCAGGAGGGGCTCAGCTACGAGCAGTACTTC.